The text below deals with one TCR beta chain. Its matching antigen is unknown. The data were obtained in a study of PD-1 blockade in classical Hodgkin lymphoma. The CDR3 length is 14 residues. Germline V gives CDR1 MDHEN, CDR2 SYDVKM. V shed 5 bases, J shed 5 bases, and the junction held 3 bases outside the gene matches. Sequenced by immunoSEQ multiplex PCR; TCRdb stores in-frame clones only, minus some. This table has about 21,000 clones, 70% to 85% appearing once. The time point here: cycle 4 day 1 (C4D1), after 5 to 7 weeks of nivolumab. Every patient experienced relapse after autologous stem cell transplantation, and brentuximab vedotin exposure varied. Findings and caveats of the study: Newly diagnosed and completely responding patients shared comparable baseline diversity. With CD4+ cells, TCR diversity rose significantly by C4D1, but not with CD8+ cells.

V is TRBV28 and J is TRBJ2-1; 10 bases are a match to TRBD2. This receptor was taken from a human donor with classical Hodgkin lymphoma. The starting material was peripheral blood mononuclear cells (PBMCs), obtained before the fourth cycle of nivolumab. The CDR3: CASSRLAGDNEQFF. The DNA of the CDR3 is TGTGCCAGCAGTCGACTAGCGGGTGACAATGAGCAGTTCTTC.